This TCR beta chain was sequenced in a study of long-term antiretroviral therapy in people with HIV (dated by TCRdb to 2022 to 2024). In terms of the full investigation: The earliest samples were collected approximately a decade before the 2015 WHO recommendation for immediate ART, a period when ART was typically delayed until CD4 counts fell. This retrospective serial study examined whether starting ART and sustained HIV suppression were associated with changes in the composition and diversity of the TRB repertoire in peripheral blood. From some 28 adults with confirmed HIV infection, the cohort provided under 250 cryopreserved PBMC samples, gathered serially across a mean of about six years (range 1-12). Of the roughly 30 participants with HIV, some 12 were female. No cross-contamination during QIAcube processing turned up in test extractions that ran a monoclonal T-cell line alongside 33 polyclonal samples. The paper as a whole reports these results and caveats: Narrower CDR3 length ranges were observed in HIV repertoires than in controls, and an antigen-experienced repertoire with only a slight naive shift after ART was suggested by the network structure. The repertoire was dominated across all time points by expanded TRB clones identified before ART initiation, although this dominance was seen to fluctuate and to decrease in many PLHIV after ART. ART initiation was associated with a significant increase in TRB diversity, but diversity stayed significantly below transplant donor controls even after long-term ART. Limited PBMC availability meant only the TCR beta chain was sequenced, without alpha chain pairing. Inferences about post-ART repertoire changes are limited because no data were available on ART adherence, viral resistance or therapy changes. The samples span the years 2004 to 2017, and the ART regimens used at that time may not be as effective as current regimens. Because pre-ART samples had limited cell numbers, profiling was done on unsorted PBMC rather than on sorted CD4+ and CD8+ T cells.

Details on this clone: The antigen it binds to is not known. No base quality values were provided; no much bigger clone lies one nucleotide off.

CDR1 and CDR2 were assigned from the germline V gene (reference sequence) as MNHEY and SMNVEV. Counted from cysteine to phenylalanine, this CDR3 has 12 amino acids. Just CDR3 DNA is preserved here, 36 bases in frame from base 1. The germline V and J ends show losses of 6 bases and 8 bases respectively, and no gene match explains 6 bases of the junction. The immunoSEQ hsTCRB v3.0 assay was used at survey level resolution to sequence the TRB variable region. TRB sequencing targeted a depth of about 40,000-50,000 T-cell genomes per sample. Pooled TRB libraries were sequenced on an Illumina MiSeq with a v3 150-cycle kit. As for the original processing: Analysis of repertoires was carried out in R inside a reproducible Nextflow workflow spanning QC, data transformation and analysis. Custom analyses were implemented in LymphoSeq2, an R package for AIRR-Seq data exploration. After excluding a handful of samples that yielded fewer than 5000 total TRB sequences, approximately 170 HIV repertoires remained for analysis. Of the 180 to 200 retained HIV repertoires, almost 60 were collected before and around 130 after ART initiation. Repertoires were downsampled to 5000 TRB nucleotide sequences, with summary statistics averaged over 100 downsampling iterations. The analysis kept only TRB sequences whose CDR3 regions were at least seven amino acids long. Diversity was measured with a Shannon entropy-derived clonality score and the Gini coefficient. In repertoire networks, the top 5000 CDR3 amino acid sequences were linked whenever an edit distance of one separated two sequences. For TRB CDR3 amino acid sequences, GLIPH2 was used to predict antigen specificity groups and MHC restriction. CDR3 amino acid sequences were matched against VDJdb and McPAS-TCR to flag known CMV, EBV, HIV or tissue antigen associations. Pre-ART, post-ART and control groups were compared with Wilcoxon signed-rank tests and Holm-Bonferroni correction. Here the immuneACCESS table is served through TCRdb, limited to in-frame sequences with V and J called. Missing clones are a known gap in these copies; in checked studies unresolved V genes cover under half, and the rest lacks a known reason. The V and J calls and clone size were taken over from that table, and D and trimming were inferred from the DNA. The sample table lists approximately 29,000 clones, about nine tenths of them with a count of one. Of the sample, over 4% falls within the top ten clones.

Inclusion was restricted to participants for whom at least one PBMC sample before ART initiation and at least two post-ART samples were available. All participants with HIV were treated in the United States of America. Before DNA extraction, cryopreserved samples of roughly 0.95-10 million PBMC were thawed and washed. At the time of the earliest PBMC sample, participants with HIV were aged between about 23 and 55 years. Each participant contributed PBMC samples from 1-4 timepoints before ART initiation and 2-8 timepoints after ART initiation, with a median of 7 samples. For every participant, serial HIV viral load, CD4+ T-cell count, ART history and demographic data were obtained. Genomic DNA was extracted from unsorted PBMC with a Qiagen kit on a QIAcube, with processing performed in batches of 12 samples.

The sequence joins TRBV27 to TRBJ1-1; 7 junctional bases match TRBD1. This specimen was unsorted PBMCs, taken approximately 5.1 years after starting antiretroviral therapy. This clonotype originated in a woman between 35 and 50 years old with HIV. At the DNA level, the sequence is TGTGCCAGCAGATCCCAACAGGGGGAAGCTTTCTTT. This translates into CASRSQQGEAFF.